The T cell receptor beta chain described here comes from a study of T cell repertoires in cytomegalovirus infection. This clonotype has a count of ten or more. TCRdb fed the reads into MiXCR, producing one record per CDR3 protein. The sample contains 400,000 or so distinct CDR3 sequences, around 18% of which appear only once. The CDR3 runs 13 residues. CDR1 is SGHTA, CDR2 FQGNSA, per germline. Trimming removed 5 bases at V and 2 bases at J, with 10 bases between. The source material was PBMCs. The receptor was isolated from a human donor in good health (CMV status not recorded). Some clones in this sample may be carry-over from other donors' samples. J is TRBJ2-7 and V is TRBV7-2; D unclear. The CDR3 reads CASSHQIPYEQYF. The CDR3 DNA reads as TGTGCCAGCAGCCACCAAATACCCTACGAGCAGTACTTC.